Below are 21 T cell receptor beta chains sequenced from a single sample in a study of T cells in Graves' hyperthyroidism and ophthalmopathy. What was amplified from RNA transcripts were TCR beta CDR3 regions. The HTBI set primed first-round TCR CDR3 RT-PCR. TCRdb redid the calling of the multiplex PCR reads with MiXCR, one entry per CDR3 protein. This sample carries some 440,000 distinct CDR3 sequences, about 15% of them seen once, and the ten largest clones take less than 15%. Specimen: blood. The receptors were gathered from a woman aged 18-30 years with Graves' hyperthyroidism.

This clonotype was picked up many times. V usage is TRBV28 and J usage is TRBJ1-1, with TRBD1 matching over 8 bases. With V trimmed by 6 bases and J by 4 bases, 7 bases remained unmatched. Germline-derived CDR1 and CDR2 are MDHEN and SYDVKM. This CDR3 is 14 amino acids long. CDR3 sequence reads: CASRTRRGPTEAFF. The CDR3 DNA follows: TGTGCCAGCAGAACCCGCAGGGGGCCCACTGAAGCTTTCTTT.

This clonotype showed up many times. The rearrangement uses TRBV6-2 or TRBV6-3 and TRBJ2-3; TRBD1 matches 7 bases. Germline CDR1 and CDR2: MNHEY and SVGEGT. V trimming: 6 bases; J trimming: 1 base; junction bases outside the gene matches: 10. The CDR3 has 16 amino acids. The CDR3, as DNA: TGTGCCAGCAGCCCCGCGAGGGGGCGGGGCACAGATACGCAGTATTTT. Protein sequence: CASSPARGRGTDTQYF.

This clonotype has just a few counts. The V gene is TRBV6-5, the J gene TRBJ2-1, with 9 bases fitting TRBD2. J lost 3 bases, V lost 2 bases, and 14 bases had no gene match. This CDR3 is built from 19 residues. The germline gives CDR1 MNHEY, CDR2 SVGAGI. Here the CDR3 DNA reads TGTGCCAGCAGTTACCGGGGGCGGGAGGGGCGGAGGGTCTACAATGAGCAGTTCTTC. It specifies CASSYRGREGRRVYNEQFF.

This clonotype showed up just a few times. V and J are TRBV6-1 and TRBJ2-1; 9 bases agree with TRBD2. Trimming removed 3 bases from V and 6 bases from J; junction bases left unmatched: 6. The CDR3 loop spans 15 amino acids. Germline assignment: CDR1 MNHNS and CDR2 SASEGT. The CDR3 is CASSEAGGPRNEQFF. CDR3 nucleotide sequence: TGTGCCAGCAGTGAGGCGGGAGGGCCTCGCAATGAGCAGTTCTTC.

This clonotype was seen many times. The V and J genes are TRBV12-3 or TRBV12-4 and TRBJ2-5; 12 positions match TRBD2. V gave up 6 bases and J gave up 4 bases; unmatched junction bases: 3. This CDR3 spans 14 amino acids. The CDR3 reads CASRLLAGGETQYF. As DNA, the CDR3 is TGTGCCAGCAGGTTACTAGCGGGAGGAGAGACCCAGTACTTC.

This clonotype was detected ten times or more. The genes are TRBV19 and TRBJ1-1; TRBD1 might be the D (5 bases). Deletions cut 7 bases from V and 5 bases from J, with 20 bases between. CDR1 is LNHDA, CDR2 SQIVND, per germline (reference sequence). CDR3 size: 15 residues. This CDR3 is CASTLSGLGVTEAFF. CDR3 sequence (DNA): TGTGCCAGTACCCTGTCAGGCCTGGGGGTTACTGAAGCTTTCTTT.

This clonotype was detected a few times. The chain links TRBV10-1 to TRBJ2-7, with D perhaps TRBD1 or TRBD2 (6 bases each). CDR1 and CDR2 from the germline V gene are WNHNN and SYGVQD (reference sequence). V dropped 0 bases and J dropped 2 bases, with 14 bases sitting between them. The CDR3 runs to 16 residues. The CDR3: CASSESPGAPPYEQYF. CDR3 in DNA: TGCGCCAGCAGTGAGTCTCCGGGGGCACCCCCCTACGAGCAGTACTTC.

This clonotype was seen many times. The chain has TRBV13 and TRBJ2-7; tentatively, D is TRBD2 (7 bases). Per germline, CDR1 PRHDT and CDR2 FYEKMQ (reference sequence). This CDR3 has 14 residues. Trimming removed 3 bases from V and 5 bases from J, with 14 bases in between. The CDR3 sequence: CASSLRGGKNEQYF. CDR3 coding DNA: TGTGCCAGCAGCTTGAGGGGGGGCAAAAACGAGCAGTACTTC.

About this clonotype itself: Mismatch with germline at one junction end may stem from a read error. The chain has TRBV10-2 and TRBJ1-5; D call uncertain. Per the germline V gene, CDR1 is WSHSY and CDR2 is SAAADI. The CDR3 totals 13 residues. The DNA of the CDR3 is TGCGCCGGCAGTGTGGGTAGCAATCAGCCCCAGCATTTT. It yields the protein CAGSVGSNQPQHF.

The chain has TRBV29-1 and TRBJ1-1, with 7 nucleotides matching TRBD1. Germline-derived CDR1 and CDR2 are SQVTM and ANQGSEA. V lost 6 bases, J lost 0 bases, and 1 base stayed unmatched. The CDR3 extends over 12 amino acids. The CDR3 sequence: CSVTGLNTEAFF. In nucleotides, the CDR3 is TGCAGCGTGACAGGGCTGAACACTGAAGCTTTCTTT.

The sample holds many counts of this clonotype. The genes are TRBV5-1 and TRBJ2-3, with TRBD2 matching 14 bases. Trimming cost V 4 bases and J 3 bases; bases outside gene matches: 4. The CDR3 spans 16 residues. Germline V CDR1 and CDR2: SGHRS, YFSETQ. In nucleotides, the CDR3 is TGCGCCAGCAGCCGACTAGCGGGAGGGCCAACAGATACGCAGTATTTT. Amino acid sequence: CASSRLAGGPTDTQYF.

There are many counts of this clonotype. The J gene is TRBJ1-2, the V gene TRBV7-9; D is unresolved. In germline, CDR1 is SEHNR, CDR2 FQNEAQ (reference sequence). This CDR3 has 13 amino acids. Trimming removed 5 bases from V and 0 bases from J, with 7 bases in between. The CDR3 sequence: CASSRIANYGYTF. Here the CDR3 DNA reads TGTGCCAGCAGCAGGATTGCTAACTATGGCTACACCTTC.

This clonotype appeared a few times. This rearrangement joins TRBV3-1 to TRBJ2-1; 12 nucleotides align to TRBD2. CDR3 length: 22 residues. V lost 0 bases and J lost 2; bases outside the gene matches: 17. Germline-derived CDR1 and CDR2 are LGHDT and YNNKEL (reference sequence). The CDR3 here is CASSQDRLGLAGGLGTYNEQFF. The CDR3 nucleotides are TGTGCCAGCAGCCAAGATAGGTTGGGTCTAGCGGGGGGGCTTGGAACCTACAATGAGCAGTTCTTC.

The table lists this clonotype with many counts. V gene TRBV12-3 or TRBV12-4 combines with J gene TRBJ1-2; no clear D. This CDR3 has 13 amino acids. Trimming cost V 5 bases and J 6 bases, with 13 bases left between them. CDR3 in DNA: TGTGCCAGCAGTGATGACCTAGGGAATGGCTACACCTTC. Protein product: CASSDDLGNGYTF.

Worth noting for this clonotype: This may be a read error: a much more frequent sequence differs by one nucleotide. The chain recombines TRBV28 with TRBJ2-3, with a tentative D call TRBD2 (5 bases). CDR3 length equals 16 residues. Trimming stripped 3 bases from V and 4 bases from J, with 17 bases between. Germline V gene lookup returns CDR1 MDHEN and CDR2 SYDVKM. In nucleotides, the CDR3 is TGTGCCAGCAGTTTTTTCCTACTAGGTAGCCCAGATACGCAGTATTTT. Translated: CASSFFLLGSPDTQYF.

This clonotype was observed at least ten times. V usage is TRBV28 and J usage is TRBJ2-5; possibly TRBD1 for D (6 bases). Germline V gene lookup returns CDR1 MDHEN and CDR2 SYDVKM. The CDR3 consists of 13 residues. V was pared by 4 bases and J by 5 bases, with 11 bases between. The CDR3 here is CASSSGVLETQYF. CDR3 nucleotides: TGTGCCAGCAGTTCAGGGGTTTTGGAGACCCAGTACTTC.

Many counts were recorded for this clonotype. The rearrangement links TRBV3-1 to TRBJ2-3; 12 bases match TRBD2. V lost 3 bases and J lost 2; bases outside the gene matches: 3. Germline CDR1 is LGHDT and CDR2 is YNNKEL (reference sequence). The CDR3 has 16 amino acids. The CDR3 here is CASSQTSGGPTDTQYF. CDR3 DNA sequence: TGTGCCAGCAGCCAGACTAGCGGGGGACCCACAGATACGCAGTATTTT.

The chain is built from TRBV2 and TRBJ1-5, with D hard to call. This CDR3 spans 14 amino acids. Germline V gene data show CDR1 as SNHLY and CDR2 as FYNNEI. V gave up 9 bases and J gave up 0 bases, with 12 bases separating them. In DNA, the CDR3 is TGTGCCAGTTCGACTGTTGATAGCAATCAGCCCCAGCATTTT. It encodes CASSTVDSNQPQHF.

Many counts were recorded for this clonotype. V usage is TRBV2 and J usage is TRBJ2-1, with 7 bases that match TRBD2. The CDR3 totals 14 residues. Germline V gives CDR1 SNHLY, CDR2 FYNNEI. The junction had 5 bases not matched to a gene; V was cut back by 9 bases and J by 0 bases. CDR3 DNA: TGTGCCAGATGGGCGGGGGTCTCCTACAATGAGCAGTTCTTC. Translated, it gives CARWAGVSYNEQFF.

This clonotype was seen at least ten times. The chain employs TRBV6-1 and TRBJ1-1; D possibly corresponds to TRBD1 (6 bases). The CDR3 sequence is 12 residues long. The germline V and J ends were trimmed by 6 bases and 10 bases, with 15 bases remaining between them. Germline V gives CDR1 MNHNS, CDR2 SASEGT. The CDR3 protein is CASSRRGQIAFF. CDR3 DNA: TGTGCCAGCAGCCGCAGGGGCCAAATAGCTTTCTTT.

This clonotype was counted only a few times. One base away lies a much larger clone, so this may be a sequencing read error. The chain joins TRBV28 to TRBJ2-5, with D perhaps TRBD2 (6 bases). Between the trimmed V and J ends, which lost 6 bases and 6 bases, there was a span of 14 bases. Germline CDR1 MDHEN, CDR2 SYDVKM. This CDR3 has 13 residues. CDR3: CASRFSGAKTQYF. In nucleotides, the CDR3 is TGTGCCAGCAGGTTTTCGGGAGCGAAGACCCAGTACTTC. Full variable domain (missing parts from reference TRBV28 and TRBJ2-5): DVKVTQSSRYLVKRTGEKVFLECVQDMDHENMFWYRQDPGLGLRLIYFSYDVKMKEKGDIPEGYSVSREKKERFSLILESASTNQTSMYLCASRFSGAKTQYFGPGTRLLVL.